The rows below give T cell receptor beta chains drawn from one sample of a study of shared clonotypes between healthy human individuals. Generated by immunoSEQ multiplex PCR, the TCRdb table keeps only in-frame clones and is missing some. This sample has 2.3 million or so clones, with more than 80% found just once. Material: naive CD4+ T cells from PBMCs. The receptors shown here come from a man aged 18-30 years in good health. Some clones in this sample may be carry-over from other donors' samples. Each CDR3 is given with its conserved first and last residue. A D gene is named only where the DNA matches it firmly. Expanded clones get a size class; other rows say once, few or many, or leave the size out.

>-|-|TRBV27|TRBJ1-4
CASSLQGPRAATNEKLFF
TGTGCCAGCAGTTTACAGGGACCGCGGGCCGCAACTAATGAAAAACTGTTTTTT
>TRBD1|-|TRBV4-1|TRBJ2-3
CASSQARDRVTDTQYF
TGCGCCAGCAGCCAAGCCCGGGACAGGGTCACAGATACGCAGTATTTT
>TRBD2|-|TRBV30|TRBJ2-1
CAWLTGGLTSGRVMEQFF
TGTGCCTGGCTGACAGGGGGCCTAACTAGCGGGAGGGTTATGGAGCAGTTCTTC
>-|-|TRBV2|TRBJ2-7
CASSGATSLDEQYF
TGTGCCAGCAGTGGCGCGACTAGTCTAGACGAGCAGTACTTC
>TRBD2|once|TRBV10-3|TRBJ2-1
CAKGKPSGDSNEQFF
TGTGCCAAGGGGAAACCCAGCGGGGACTCCAATGAGCAGTTCTTC
>TRBD2|-|TRBV5-1|TRBJ2-3
CASSPSGAGGTDTQYF
TGCGCCAGCAGCCCCTCAGGAGCGGGAGGCACAGATACGCAGTATTTT
>TRBD1|-|TRBV6-1|TRBJ2-7
CASSEGTGTLAAFHEQYF
TGTGCCAGCAGTGAGGGGACAGGGACGCTAGCGGCCTTCCACGAGCAGTACTTC
>TRBD2|-|TRBV28|TRBJ2-1
CASSLTSSGSRNEQFF
TGTGCCAGCAGTTTAACCAGTAGCGGGAGCAGGAATGAGCAGTTCTTC
>TRBD2|-|TRBV7-6|TRBJ2-1
CASTSGLAGRYNEQFF
TGTGCCAGCACCTCCGGACTAGCGGGAAGGTACAATGAGCAGTTCTTC
>-|-|TRBV11-3|TRBJ2-4
CASSLDRENIQYF
TGTGCCAGCAGCTTAGATCGGGAAAACATTCAGTACTTC
>TRBD1|-|TRBV28|TRBJ1-2
CASSTGRGEGYTF
TGTGCCAGCAGTACAGGCAGGGGGGAGGGCTACACCTTC
>-|-|TRBV5-4|TRBJ1-2
CASSLAGRGYTF
TGTGCCAGCAGCTTGGCAGGGCGCGGCTACACCTTC
>-|-|TRBV5-1|TRBJ2-7
CASSGQGKGEQYF
TGCGCCAGCAGCGGTCAGGGGAAGGGCGAGCAGTACTTC
>-|-|TRBV6-6|TRBJ2-1
CASSHPDRPSQFF
TGTGCCAGCAGTCACCCGGACAGACCTAGCCAGTTCTTC
>TRBD1|-|TRBV4-1|TRBJ2-7
CASSQPGQGVYEQYF
TGCGCCAGCAGCCAACCGGGACAGGGGGTCTACGAGCAGTACTTC
>TRBD1|once|TRBV6-5|TRBJ2-1
CASSSYRGYNNEQFF
TGTGCCAGCAGTAGCTACAGGGGATACAACAATGAGCAGTTCTTC
>TRBD1|-|TRBV5-1|TRBJ2-6
CASSLGTGPTRSGANVLTF
TGCGCCAGCAGCTTGGGGACAGGCCCCACCCGCTCTGGGGCCAACGTCCTGACTTTC
>TRBD2|-|TRBV2|TRBJ2-5
CASSESLAGGSEYF
TGTGCCAGCAGTGAAAGTCTAGCGGGAGGCTCAGAGTACTTC
>-|-|TRBV5-1|TRBJ2-1
CASSLILISYNEQFF
TGCGCCAGCAGCTTGATCCTAATATCCTACAATGAGCAGTTCTTC
>-|-|TRBV13|TRBJ2-7
CASSFRRGPSYEQYF
TGTGCCAGCAGCTTTCGCCGTGGCCCGTCCTACGAGCAGTACTTC
>-|-|TRBV5-1|TRBJ2-7
CASSSQGSYEQYF
TGCGCCAGCAGCTCACAGGGCTCCTACGAGCAGTACTTC
>-|-|TRBV5-6|TRBJ2-3
CASSYNPPRDTQYF
TGTGCCAGCAGCTATAATCCCCCTCGGGATACGCAGTATTTT
>-|-|TRBV6-5|TRBJ2-1
CASSYSPASSYNEQFF
TGTGCCAGCAGTTACTCGCCGGCGAGCTCCTACAATGAGCAGTTCTTC
>-|-|TRBV28|TRBJ1-2
CASSFLGGYTF
TGTGCCAGCAGTTTCTTGGGGGGCTACACCTTC
>-|-|TRBV10-3|TRBJ2-7
CAISESKRGTGPSSYEQYF
TGTGCCATCAGTGAGTCGAAACGGGGAACAGGCCCAAGCTCCTACGAGCAGTACTTC
>-|-|TRBV19|TRBJ1-5
CASSIQRNQPQHF
TGTGCCAGTAGTATCCAGCGCAATCAGCCCCAGCATTTT
>TRBD2|-|TRBV4-3|TRBJ2-1
CASSQEPGLAYNEQFF
TGCGCCAGCAGCCAAGAGCCGGGACTAGCCTACAATGAGCAGTTCTTC
>-|-|TRBV19|TRBJ2-2
CASSVPGQNTGELFF
TGTGCCAGTAGTGTCCCGGGACAGAACACCGGGGAGCTGTTTTTT
>TRBD1|once|TRBV10-2|TRBJ1-5
CASLGQPSQPQHF
TGCGCCAGCCTGGGACAGCCCAGTCAGCCCCAGCATTTT
>-|-|TRBV29-1|TRBJ2-4
CSVAGHLAKNIQYF
TGCAGCGTTGCGGGACATCTAGCCAAAAACATTCAGTACTTC
>TRBD1|-|TRBV5-1|TRBJ1-2
CASSFETGGYGYTF
TGCGCCAGCAGCTTCGAGACAGGGGGCTATGGCTACACCTTC
>TRBD2|-|TRBV2|TRBJ2-1
CASRSGRALSSYNEQFF
TGTGCCAGCAGAAGCGGGAGGGCCCTAAGCTCCTACAATGAGCAGTTCTTC
>-|-|TRBV7-2|TRBJ2-1
CASSLVAVGLLYNEQFF
TGTGCCAGCAGCTTAGTAGCTGTGGGACTTCTCTACAATGAGCAGTTCTTC
>-|-|TRBV18|TRBJ1-4
CASSRRGTNEKLFF
TGTGCCAGCTCCCGGAGAGGGACTAATGAAAAACTGTTTTTT
>-|once|TRBV5-1|TRBJ1-1
CASSLVPEKLEAFF
TGCGCCAGCAGCTTGGTTCCGGAGAAGCTTGAAGCTTTCTTT
>TRBD2|-|TRBV18|TRBJ2-5
CASSPVPAGVGETQYF
TGTGCCAGCTCACCAGTTCCAGCGGGAGTGGGTGAGACCCAGTACTTC
>TRBD1|few|TRBV18|TRBJ1-1
CASLRTGDEKAFF
TGTGCCAGCCTACGGACAGGCGACGAAAAAGCTTTCTTT
>TRBD1|-|TRBV6-4|TRBJ1-2
CASSDSRQGDYGYTF
TGTGCCAGCAGTGACTCGAGACAGGGAGACTATGGCTACACCTTC
>TRBD1|-|TRBV6-5|TRBJ2-7
CASSPGQGFYEQYF
TGTGCCAGCAGCCCTGGACAGGGATTCTACGAGCAGTACTTC
>-|few|TRBV2|TRBJ1-1
CASSTAVEAFF
TGTGCCAGCAGTACGGCAGTTGAAGCTTTCTTT
>-|once|TRBV29-1|TRBJ1-2
CSVGIGTVRDGYTF
TGCAGCGTTGGTATAGGGACGGTGAGGGATGGCTACACCTTC
>TRBD2|-|TRBV5-8|TRBJ2-1
CASSLARPSGASYNEQFF
TGTGCCAGCAGCTTGGCCAGGCCTAGCGGGGCTTCCTACAATGAGCAGTTCTTC
>-|-|TRBV11-2|TRBJ2-1
CASSLDGNKYNEQFF
TGTGCCAGCAGCTTAGACGGGAACAAATACAATGAGCAGTTCTTC
>-|-|TRBV6-4|TRBJ2-1
CASSDPEAFGRNEQFF
TGTGCCAGCAGTGACCCGGAGGCATTCGGACGCAATGAGCAGTTCTTC
>-|-|TRBV11-2|TRBJ1-2
CASSLVSSSTGSGYTF
TGTGCCAGCAGCTTAGTCAGCTCGAGTACCGGGTCCGGCTACACCTTC
>TRBD1|-|TRBV4-1|TRBJ2-7
CASSQMTGTGAEYEQYF
TGCGCCAGCAGCCAAATGACCGGGACAGGGGCCGAATACGAGCAGTACTTC
>-|-|TRBV11-2|TRBJ2-3
CASSFPYSTDTQYF
TGTGCCAGCAGCTTCCCTTATAGCACAGATACGCAGTATTTT
>-|-|TRBV11-2|TRBJ2-7
CASSLAGSSSYEQYF
TGTGCCAGCAGCTTAGCCGGATCTAGCAGCTACGAGCAGTACTTC
>TRBD2|-|TRBV28|TRBJ2-7
CASSFLSGRSYEQYF
TGTGCCAGCAGTTTTTTGAGCGGGAGGTCCTACGAGCAGTACTTC
>-|-|TRBV5-1|TRBJ2-1
CASSLGQGTWDEQFF
TGCGCCAGCAGCTTGGGGCAGGGCACCTGGGATGAGCAGTTCTTC
>-|-|TRBV18|TRBJ1-2
CASSPGTPYGYTF
TGTGCCAGCTCCCCCGGGACTCCTTATGGCTACACCTTC
>TRBD1|-|TRBV4-2|TRBJ1-1
CASSHPPGTGGGRTEAFF
TGTGCCAGCAGCCATCCGCCCGGGACAGGGGGGGGAAGGACTGAAGCTTTCTTT
>-|-|TRBV4-3|TRBJ2-5
CASSQVNDQETQYF
TGCGCCAGCAGCCAAGTCAACGACCAAGAGACCCAGTACTTC
>TRBD2|-|TRBV28|TRBJ2-3
CASTIGGASGSTDTQYF
TGTGCCAGCACAATAGGAGGGGCTAGCGGGAGCACAGATACGCAGTATTTT
>-|-|TRBV7-8|TRBJ2-2
CASSPLFSPAGTGELFF
TGTGCCAGCAGCCCCCTGTTTAGCCCTGCGGGCACCGGGGAGCTGTTTTTT
>-|-|TRBV30|TRBJ1-5
CAWSTGYQPQHF
TGTGCCTGGAGTACAGGGTATCAGCCCCAGCATTTT